The 25 T cell receptor beta chains listed next were all sequenced from one sample in a study of cytomegalovirus exposure and HLA in healthy donors. The PCR made use of 60 Vbeta and 13 Jbeta primers. Measured with immunoSEQ multiplex PCR; TCRdb has only the in-frame clones, and not every one. The sample yields 150,000 or so clones, roughly four fifths seen once. The specimen sequenced was PBMCs. These receptor sequences come from a man aged 50 to 60 in good health and CMV-seropositive.

The rearrangement links TRBV30 to TRBJ2-7, with TRBD2 matching over 7 bases. V was clipped by 3 bases and J by 6 bases; unmatched bases: 17. Germline V CDR1 and CDR2: GTSNPN, SVGIG (reference sequence). This CDR3 has 16 amino acids. CDR3 nucleotide sequence: TGTGCCTGGAGACCTCAACTAGCGCGGGGGAGGGGCGAGCAGTACTTC. Amino acids: CAWRPQLARGRGEQYF.

This chain uses TRBV28 with TRBJ2-7, with 9 positions matching TRBD2. The CDR3 contains 15 residues. The V gene's germline CDR1 is MDHEN and CDR2 SYDVKM. Trimming removed 4 bases from V and 2 bases from J; junction bases left unmatched: 6. CDR3 loop: CASSSTSGLTYEQYF. The CDR3 region has the DNA TGTGCCAGCAGTTCTACTAGCGGGTTAACCTACGAGCAGTACTTC.

This clone came up a few times. This rearrangement joins TRBV28 to TRBJ1-1, with D uncertain. The germline V gene encodes CDR1 MDHEN and CDR2 SYDVKM. The CDR3 sequence is 13 residues long. The V end was cut by 6 bases, the J end by 3 bases, with 11 bases between. The CDR3 sequence: CASRSPLDTEAFF. For the CDR3, the DNA is TGTGCCAGCAGAAGCCCGCTAGACACTGAAGCTTTCTTT.

CDR3 residues: CASSSGLVEQYF. The DNA for the CDR3 is TGTGCCAGCAGCTCGGGACTAGTCGAGCAGTACTTC. J is TRBJ2-7 and V is TRBV9; TRBD2 aligns across 8 bases. V was pared by 4 bases and J by 6 bases, with 3 bases of the junction left unmatched. Germline assignment: CDR1 SGDLS and CDR2 YYNGEE. CDR3 size: 12 residues.

V is TRBV4-1 and J is TRBJ2-2, with D hard to call. The V gene lost 8 bases and the J gene lost 0 bases, with 10 bases spanning the gap. The CDR3 is made up of 14 amino acids. The V gene's germline CDR1 is MGHRA and CDR2 YSYEKL. CDR3: CASAPVTNTGELFF. The CDR3 DNA follows: TGCGCCAGCGCCCCAGTCACGAACACCGGGGAGCTGTTTTTT.

This clone occurred once. The chain joins TRBV27 to TRBJ2-1, with TRBD1 matching 8 bases. The CDR3 extends over 15 amino acids. The V and J ends lost 5 bases and 4 bases, in that order; junction bases with no gene match: 7. Germline V CDR1 and CDR2: MNHEY, SMNVEV (reference sequence). CDR3 residues: CASSPGTGDYNEQFF. As DNA, the CDR3 is TGTGCCAGCAGTCCCGGGACAGGAGATTACAATGAGCAGTTCTTC.

The V and J genes are TRBV4-1 and TRBJ2-1, with TRBD2 as a possible D gene (6 bases). Trimming took 10 bases from V and 5 from J, leaving 15 bases between them. The germline V gene has CDR1 MGHRA and CDR2 YSYEKL. This CDR3 region has 13 residues. CDR3 loop: CAIRRGFNNEQFF. Here the CDR3 DNA reads TGCGCCATCAGACGGGGGTTCAACAATGAGCAGTTCTTC.

The gene calls are TRBV13 and TRBJ1-6; 8 bases agree with TRBD1. The CDR3 length is 14 residues. Germline V gene lookup returns CDR1 PRHDT and CDR2 FYEKMQ (reference sequence). Unmatched junction bases numbered 6, after V lost 5 bases and J lost 9 bases. In nucleotides, the CDR3 is TGTGCCAGCAGCCTTGGGGACAGGACTTCACCCCTCCACTTT. Translation gives CASSLGDRTSPLHF.

This chain uses TRBV5-1 with TRBJ1-1, with 9 positions matching TRBD1. This CDR3 region has 14 residues. V shed 4 bases and J 5 bases; nucleotides not matched to a gene: 6. From germline, CDR1 is SGHRS and CDR2 YFSETQ. The CDR3 loop is CASSLRQGGTEAFF. In nucleotides, the CDR3 is TGCGCCAGCAGCCTTCGACAGGGGGGGACTGAAGCTTTCTTT.

The rearrangement links TRBV5-8 to TRBJ2-4; 10 bases are a match to TRBD1. Germline loops: CDR1 SGHTS, CDR2 YDEGEE. The CDR3 has 16 residues. V trimming: 1 base; J trimming: 2 bases; junction bases outside the gene matches: 3. CDR3 in DNA: TGTGCCAGCAGCTTGAGACAGGGGGCGCCCAAAAACATTCAGTACTTC. It specifies CASSLRQGAPKNIQYF.

The genes are TRBV11-3 and TRBJ1-1, with a possible D match to TRBD1 (6 bases). This CDR3 contains 13 residues. With 3 bases removed from V and 4 bases from J, the gap between germline ends came to 9 bases. Per the germline V gene, CDR1 is SGHNT and CDR2 is YENEEA. The CDR3 DNA is TGTGCCAGCAGCTTTCAGGGGACCACTGAAGCTTTCTTT. Translation: CASSFQGTTEAFF.

The chain carries TRBV28 and TRBJ1-1; D is unresolved. Germline V gives CDR1 MDHEN, CDR2 SYDVKM. Trimming removed 5 bases at V and 0 bases at J, with 10 bases between. CDR3 length: 14 residues. CDR3 amino acids: CASSTGIVNTEAFF. For the CDR3, the DNA is TGTGCCAGCAGTACCGGGATCGTGAACACTGAAGCTTTCTTT.

This sequence joins TRBV6-5 and TRBJ2-7; D gene ambiguous. This CDR3 is built from 14 residues. V lost 7 bases and J lost 1, with 14 bases in between. In germline, CDR1 is MNHEY, CDR2 SVGAGI. The CDR3 DNA follows: TGTGCCAGCACCCCAGTGAGCGCGTCCTACGAGCAGTACTTC. Encoded protein: CASTPVSASYEQYF.

V usage is TRBV7-2 and J usage is TRBJ2-2, with a weak D call TRBD2 (7 bases). CDR3 length: 17 residues. V was trimmed by 1 base and J by 1 base, leaving 13 bases between them. Germline values: CDR1 SGHTA, CDR2 FQGNSA. CDR3 in amino acids: CASSLEGGGGNTGELFF. DNA for the CDR3: TGTGCCAGCAGCTTAGAGGGGGGCGGGGGGAACACCGGGGAGCTGTTTTTT.

DNA of the CDR3: TGTGCCAGCAGCTTGACAGCTTACTACAATGAGCAGTTCTTC. It encodes CASSLTAYYNEQFF. The J gene is TRBJ2-1, the V gene TRBV11-2; D might be TRBD1 (5 bases). Germline lookup yields CDR1 SGHAT and CDR2 FQNNGV. Trimming took off 3 bases at V and 3 bases at J, with 9 bases between the two ends. The CDR3 consists of 14 residues.

This clone was detected only once. The J gene is TRBJ2-3, the V gene TRBV29-1; weak D call: TRBD1 (6 bases). The CDR3 is 14 residues long. Looked up from germline, CDR1 is SQVTM and CDR2 is ANQGSEA. Trimming stripped 4 bases from V and 0 bases from J, with 11 bases between. The CDR3: CSVAKGVSTDTQYF. CDR3 DNA: TGCAGCGTTGCGAAGGGGGTTAGCACAGATACGCAGTATTTT.

The chain has TRBV19 and TRBJ1-1, with D hard to call. CDR1 and CDR2 (germline): LNHDA, SQIVND (reference sequence). The CDR3 is 13 amino acids. Trimming pared 8 bases from V and 0 bases from J, leaving 10 bases between. The CDR3: CASGSWLNTEAFF. The CDR3 coding sequence is TGTGCCAGTGGCAGTTGGCTGAACACTGAAGCTTTCTTT.

The chain links TRBV9 to TRBJ2-7, with 7 bases lining up with TRBD1. With 0 bases clipped from V and 1 base from J, the junction kept 4 bases outside the gene matches. This CDR3 is 15 amino acids long. CDR1 and CDR2 from the germline V gene are SGDLS and YYNGEE. Here the CDR3 DNA reads TGTGCCAGCAGCGTAGAGCCAGGGGGATCCTACGAGCAGTACTTC. It is translated as CASSVEPGGSYEQYF. The full variable domain, with the rest looked up from reference TRBV9 and TRBJ2-7, is DSGVTQTPKHLITATGQRVTLRCSPRSGDLSVYWYQQSLDQGLQFLIQYYNGEERAKGNILERFSAQQFPDLHSELNLSSLELGDSALYFCASSVEPGGSYEQYFGPGTRLTVT.

The chain carries TRBV5-1 and TRBJ2-1; 15 bases are shared with TRBD2. The CDR3 length is 16 residues. Germline trimming cut 3 bases from V and 8 bases from J; bases unmatched to any gene: 6. Germline V lookup: CDR1 SGHRS, CDR2 YFSETQ. The CDR3 reads CASSSLGLAGGDEQFF. The CDR3 DNA sequence: TGCGCCAGCAGCTCCCTGGGACTAGCGGGAGGCGATGAGCAGTTCTTC.

This chain joins TRBV7-3 and TRBJ2-5, with D possibly TRBD1 on 5 matching bases. The CDR3 has 12 amino acids. The germline V gene has CDR1 SGHTA and CDR2 FQGTGA. V shed 5 bases and J shed 5 bases, with 9 bases lying between them. The chain's CDR3 is CASSPSGETQYF. The CDR3 coding sequence is TGTGCCAGCAGCCCCTCAGGGGAGACCCAGTACTTC.

The chain joins TRBV5-6 to TRBJ2-7; TRBD1 aligns across 9 bases. Germline CDR1 SGHDT, CDR2 YYEEEE. The CDR3 runs 19 residues. The ends lost 0 bases at V and 4 bases at J; junction bases unmatched: 17. The CDR3 loop reads CASSLGGWGRDRETYEQYF. The CDR3 DNA follows: TGTGCCAGCAGCTTGGGTGGGTGGGGCCGGGACAGGGAGACTTACGAGCAGTACTTC.

CDR3: CASKGLKTGELFF. CDR3 DNA sequence: TGTGCCAGCAAGGGACTAAAAACCGGGGAGCTGTTTTTT. The chain is built from TRBV28 and TRBJ2-2; 7 bases align to TRBD2. This CDR3 region has 13 residues. In germline, CDR1 is MDHEN, CDR2 SYDVKM. V trimming: 7 bases; J trimming: 5 bases; junction bases outside the gene matches: 4.

The sample holds a few counts of this clone. The germline gene is not matched at one end of the junction; a read error may be the cause. The CDR3 region has the DNA TGTGCCATCAGGGAGTGGAGTACTGAAGCTTTCTTT. It translates to CAIREWSTEAFF. The rearrangement joins TRBV10-3 to TRBJ1-1, with no clear D. The CDR3 length is 12 residues. Germline V gene data show CDR1 as ENHRY and CDR2 as SYGVKD.

This clone occurred a few times. The V call is TRBV27, the J call TRBJ2-7, with 7 bases aligning to TRBD1. Germline V gives CDR1 MNHEY, CDR2 SMNVEV (reference sequence). With V trimmed by 4 bases and J by 4 bases, 1 base remained unmatched. The CDR3 sequence is 12 residues long. DNA for the CDR3: TGTGCCAGCAGTTCACAGGGGTACGAGCAGTACTTC. Protein: CASSSQGYEQYF.

Of note for this clone: This sample includes further DNA sequences coding for the same CDR3. Here the CDR3 reads CASSVLPTSGTYNEQFF. DNA for the CDR3: TGTGCCAGCAGTGTTCTCCCGACTAGCGGGACCTACAATGAGCAGTTCTTC. The chain has TRBV6-1 and TRBJ2-1; 11 nucleotides line up with TRBD2. J lost 2 bases, V lost 4 bases, and 7 bases had no gene match. The CDR3 extends over 17 amino acids. The germline V gene encodes CDR1 MNHNS and CDR2 SASEGT.